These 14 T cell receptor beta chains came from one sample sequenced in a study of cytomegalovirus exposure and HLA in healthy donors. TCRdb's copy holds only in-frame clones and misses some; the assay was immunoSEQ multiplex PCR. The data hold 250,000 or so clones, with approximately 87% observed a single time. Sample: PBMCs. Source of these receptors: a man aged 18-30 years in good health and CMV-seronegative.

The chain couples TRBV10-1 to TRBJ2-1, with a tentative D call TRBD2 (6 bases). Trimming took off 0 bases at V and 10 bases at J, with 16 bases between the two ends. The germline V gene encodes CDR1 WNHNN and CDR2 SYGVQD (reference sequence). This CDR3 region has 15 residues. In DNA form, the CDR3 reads TGCGCCAGCAGTGAGTCACGCGGGGTGGTCGGAGAGCAGTTCTTC. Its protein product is CASSESRGVVGEQFF.

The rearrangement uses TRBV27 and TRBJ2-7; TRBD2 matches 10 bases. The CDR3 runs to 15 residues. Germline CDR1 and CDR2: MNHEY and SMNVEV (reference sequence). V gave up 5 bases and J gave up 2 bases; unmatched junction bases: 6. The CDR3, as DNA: TGTGCCAGCAGTCAGCCGGGACTAGCGCCCTACGAGCAGTACTTC. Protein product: CASSQPGLAPYEQYF.

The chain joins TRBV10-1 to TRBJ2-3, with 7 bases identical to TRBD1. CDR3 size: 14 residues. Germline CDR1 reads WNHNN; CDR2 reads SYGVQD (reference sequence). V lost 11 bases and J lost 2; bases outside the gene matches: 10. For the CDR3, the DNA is TGCGCCCGCCGAAACAGGGGCCCCACAGATACGCAGTATTTT. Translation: CARRNRGPTDTQYF.

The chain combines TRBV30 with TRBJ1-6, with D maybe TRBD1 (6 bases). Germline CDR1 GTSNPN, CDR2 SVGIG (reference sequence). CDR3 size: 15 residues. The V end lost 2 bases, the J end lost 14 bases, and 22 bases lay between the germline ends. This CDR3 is CAWSRGQWGLRALHF. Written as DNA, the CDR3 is TGTGCCTGGAGTAGAGGACAGTGGGGGTTGAGGGCCCTCCACTTT. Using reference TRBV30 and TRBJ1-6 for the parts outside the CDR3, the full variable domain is SQTIHQWPATLVQPVGSPLSLECTVEGTSNPNLYWYRQAAGRGLQLLFYSVGIGQISSEVPQNLSASRPQDRQFILSSKKLLLSDSGFYLCAWSRGQWGLRALHFGNGTRLTVT.

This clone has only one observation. The CDR3 DNA follows: TGTGCCTGGAATAGAACAGGGTTGTATAATTCACCCCTCCACTTT. Translating it yields CAWNRTGLYNSPLHF. The chain has TRBV30 and TRBJ1-6; possible D gene TRBD1, 6 bases. Germline V CDR1 and CDR2: GTSNPN, SVGIG (reference sequence). V lost 4 bases to trimming and J lost 4 bases, with 14 bases between them. There are 15 residues in the CDR3.

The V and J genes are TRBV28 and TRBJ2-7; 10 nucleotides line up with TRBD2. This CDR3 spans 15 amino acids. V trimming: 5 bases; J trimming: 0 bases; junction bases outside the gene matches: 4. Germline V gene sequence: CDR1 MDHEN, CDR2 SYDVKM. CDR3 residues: CASSKASGSSYEQYF. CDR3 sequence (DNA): TGTGCCAGCAGTAAAGCTAGCGGGAGCTCCTACGAGCAGTACTTC.

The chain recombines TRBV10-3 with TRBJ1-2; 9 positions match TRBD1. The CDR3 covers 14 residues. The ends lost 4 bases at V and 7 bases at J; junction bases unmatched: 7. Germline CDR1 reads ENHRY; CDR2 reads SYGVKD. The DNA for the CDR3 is TGTGCCATCAGTGGACCCGGGACAGGGTCTGGCTACACCTTC. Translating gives CAISGPGTGSGYTF.

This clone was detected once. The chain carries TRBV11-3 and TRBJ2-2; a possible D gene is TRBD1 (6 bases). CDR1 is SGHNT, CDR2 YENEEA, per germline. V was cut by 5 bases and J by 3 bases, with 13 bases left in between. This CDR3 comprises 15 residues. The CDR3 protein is CASSPRTAYTGELFF. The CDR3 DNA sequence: TGTGCCAGCAGCCCTCGGACAGCTTACACCGGGGAGCTGTTTTTT.

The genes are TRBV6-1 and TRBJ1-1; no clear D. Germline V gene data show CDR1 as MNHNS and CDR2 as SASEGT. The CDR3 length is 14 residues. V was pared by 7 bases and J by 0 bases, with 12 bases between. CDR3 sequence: CASIERRLNTEAFF. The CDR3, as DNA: TGTGCCAGCATCGAGCGTCGATTGAACACTGAAGCTTTCTTT.

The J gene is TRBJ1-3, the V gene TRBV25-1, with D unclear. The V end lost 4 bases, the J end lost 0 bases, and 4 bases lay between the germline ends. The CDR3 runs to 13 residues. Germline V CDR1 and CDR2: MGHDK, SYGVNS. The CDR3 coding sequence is TGTGCCAGCAGTGTCCTCTCTGGAAACACCATATATTTT. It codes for CASSVLSGNTIYF.

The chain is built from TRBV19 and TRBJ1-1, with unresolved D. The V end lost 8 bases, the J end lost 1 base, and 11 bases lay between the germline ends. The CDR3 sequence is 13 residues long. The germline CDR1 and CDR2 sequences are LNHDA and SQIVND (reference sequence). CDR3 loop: CASRGFENTEAFF. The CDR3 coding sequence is TGTGCCAGTCGAGGGTTTGAGAACACTGAAGCTTTCTTT.

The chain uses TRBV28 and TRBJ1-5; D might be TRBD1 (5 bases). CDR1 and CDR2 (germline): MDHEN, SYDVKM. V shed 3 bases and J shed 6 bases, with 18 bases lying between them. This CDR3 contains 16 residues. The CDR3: CASSFAGMANGQPQHF. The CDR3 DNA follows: TGTGCCAGCAGTTTCGCAGGGATGGCGAATGGTCAGCCCCAGCATTTT.

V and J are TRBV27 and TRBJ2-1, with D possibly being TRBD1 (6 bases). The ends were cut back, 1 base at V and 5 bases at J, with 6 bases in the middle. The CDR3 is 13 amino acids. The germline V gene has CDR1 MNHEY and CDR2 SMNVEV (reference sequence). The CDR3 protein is CASSLWDNNEQFF. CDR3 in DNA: TGTGCCAGCAGTTTATGGGACAACAATGAGCAGTTCTTC.

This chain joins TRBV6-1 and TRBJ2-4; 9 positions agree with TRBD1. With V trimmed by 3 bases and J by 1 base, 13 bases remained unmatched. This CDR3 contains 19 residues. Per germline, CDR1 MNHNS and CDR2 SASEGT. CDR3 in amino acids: CASSELGQGGFGAKNIQYF. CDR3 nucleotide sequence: TGTGCCAGCAGTGAGCTGGGACAGGGTGGTTTTGGGGCCAAAAACATTCAGTACTTC.